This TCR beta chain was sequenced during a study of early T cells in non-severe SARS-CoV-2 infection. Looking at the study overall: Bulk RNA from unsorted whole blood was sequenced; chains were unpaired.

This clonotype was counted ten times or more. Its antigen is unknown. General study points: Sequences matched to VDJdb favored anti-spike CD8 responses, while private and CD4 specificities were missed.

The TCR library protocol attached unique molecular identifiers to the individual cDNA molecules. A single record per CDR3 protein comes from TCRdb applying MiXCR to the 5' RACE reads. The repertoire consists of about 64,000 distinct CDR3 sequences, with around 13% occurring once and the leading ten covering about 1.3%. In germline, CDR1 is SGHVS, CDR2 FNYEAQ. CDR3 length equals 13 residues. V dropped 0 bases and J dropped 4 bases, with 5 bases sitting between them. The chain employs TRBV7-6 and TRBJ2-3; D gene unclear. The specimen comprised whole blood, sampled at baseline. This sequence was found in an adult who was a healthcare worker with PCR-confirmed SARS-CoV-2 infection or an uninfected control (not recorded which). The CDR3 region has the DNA TGTGCCAGCAGCTTAGCGTTAGCAGATACGCAGTATTTT. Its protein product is CASSLALADTQYF.